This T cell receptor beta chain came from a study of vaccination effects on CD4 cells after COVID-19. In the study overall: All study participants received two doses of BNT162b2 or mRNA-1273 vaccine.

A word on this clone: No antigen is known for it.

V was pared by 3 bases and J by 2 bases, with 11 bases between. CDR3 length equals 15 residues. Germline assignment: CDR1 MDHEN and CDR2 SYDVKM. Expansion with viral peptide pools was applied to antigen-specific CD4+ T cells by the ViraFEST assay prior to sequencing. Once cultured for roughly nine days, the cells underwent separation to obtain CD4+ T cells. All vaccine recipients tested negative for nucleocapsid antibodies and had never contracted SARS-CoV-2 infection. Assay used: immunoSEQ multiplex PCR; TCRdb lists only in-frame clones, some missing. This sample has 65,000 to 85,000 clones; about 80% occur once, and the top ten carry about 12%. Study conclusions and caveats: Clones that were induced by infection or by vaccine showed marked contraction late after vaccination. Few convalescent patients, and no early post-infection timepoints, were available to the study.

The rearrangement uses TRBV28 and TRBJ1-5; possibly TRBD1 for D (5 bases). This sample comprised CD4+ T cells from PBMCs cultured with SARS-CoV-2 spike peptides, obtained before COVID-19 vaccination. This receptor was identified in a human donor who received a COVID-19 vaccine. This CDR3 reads CASSLRGRGNQPQHF. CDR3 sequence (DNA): TGTGCCAGCAGTTTGCGGGGACGAGGCAATCAGCCCCAGCATTTT.